The T cell receptor (beta chain) under discussion was sequenced for a study of cytomegalovirus exposure and HLA in healthy donors. About the research overall: For the roughly 390 genotyped donors, 65% to 90% fell within the Caucasian-associated ancestry cluster. Study-level results: As immune exposure information, only CMV serostatus was available.

Both 60 Vbeta primers and 13 Jbeta primers went into the PCR. Here immunoSEQ multiplex PCR was the method, and the copy in TCRdb shows in-frame clones only, minus some. The data show roughly 280,000 clones, approximately 70% seen once. Concerning this clone: The antigen is undetermined.

The CDR3 length is 13 residues. V dropped 11 bases and J dropped 6 bases, with 17 bases sitting between them. Per the germline V gene, CDR1 is MNHEY and CDR2 is SVGAGI. What was sequenced was PBMCs. This receptor was taken from a female donor in good health and CMV-seronegative. V gene TRBV6-5 combines with J gene TRBJ1-5; D gene uncertain. CDR3 protein: CAVSTREGQPQHF. Written as DNA, the CDR3 is TGTGCCGTTAGCACGAGGGAGGGTCAGCCCCAGCATTTT.